The next 17 T cell receptor beta chains were all read from a single sample in a study of blood T cell repertoires in COVID-19. Some clones are missing from TCRdb's copy, which holds only in-frame ones; the method was immunoSEQ multiplex PCR. The table includes nearly 400,000 clones, roughly 91% detected once. Sequenced: PBMCs or T cells enriched from blood (not recorded which). All receptors derive from a woman between 25 and 40 years old who had recovered from COVID-19.

V and J are TRBV18 and TRBJ1-1; D possibly corresponds to TRBD1 (6 bases). CDR1 KGHSH and CDR2 LQKENI come from the germline V gene. CDR3 length: 13 amino acids. Trimming removed 5 bases from V and 4 bases from J, with 11 bases in between. CDR3 nucleotides: TGTGCCAGCTCATACGGACAGAGCACTGAAGCTTTCTTT. Amino acid sequence: CASSYGQSTEAFF.

This chain uses TRBV19 with TRBJ2-2; 11 bases match TRBD2. Germline values: CDR1 LNHDA, CDR2 SQIVND (reference sequence). The CDR3 runs 18 residues. V shed 2 bases and J 1 base; nucleotides not matched to a gene: 6. In nucleotides, the CDR3 is TGTGCCAGTAGTATAATACTAGCGGGGGACCTGAACACCGGGGAGCTGTTTTTT. Translated, it gives CASSIILAGDLNTGELFF.

With respect to this clone: Other DNA sequences in the same sample also yield this CDR3. The chain couples TRBV4-3 to TRBJ1-1, with unresolved D. Germline values: CDR1 LGHNA, CDR2 YSLEER. The CDR3 has 14 amino acids. V lost 0 bases and J 3 bases, leaving 8 bases between the germline ends. CDR3 protein: CASSQEGRDTEAFF. The CDR3 DNA sequence: TGCGCCAGCAGCCAAGAGGGGAGGGACACTGAAGCTTTCTTT.

This clone occurred many times. This chain links TRBV5-1 with TRBJ2-7; 7 bases are shared with TRBD2. The germline CDR1 and CDR2 sequences are SGHRS and YFSETQ. V lost 4 bases, J lost 2 bases, and 12 bases stayed unmatched. This CDR3 is built from 16 residues. CDR3 sequence: CASSTVTSASTYEQYF. Here the CDR3 DNA reads TGCGCCAGCAGCACGGTTACTAGCGCTTCGACCTACGAGCAGTACTTC.

The chain combines TRBV27 with TRBJ1-4, with TRBD1 matching over 9 bases. The CDR3 contains 15 residues. The V and J ends lost 6 bases and 8 bases, in that order; junction bases with no gene match: 10. Looked up from germline, CDR1 is MNHEY and CDR2 is SMNVEV (reference sequence). The CDR3 sequence: CASSHPTGGMEKLFF. CDR3 in DNA: TGTGCCAGCAGCCACCCGACAGGGGGAATGGAAAAACTGTTTTTT.

V is TRBV4-2 and J is TRBJ1-2; D gene uncertain. Trimming left V 0 bases short and J 5 bases short, with 10 bases between. Looked up from germline, CDR1 is LGHNA and CDR2 is YNFKEQ. The CDR3 extends over 14 amino acids. The CDR3 protein is CASSQDRRWYGYTF. The DNA of the CDR3 is TGTGCCAGCAGCCAAGACCGCAGGTGGTATGGCTACACCTTC.

V usage is TRBV28 and J usage is TRBJ1-2; D possibly corresponds to TRBD1 (6 bases). V gave up 5 bases and J gave up 5 bases, with 9 bases separating them. From germline, CDR1 is MDHEN and CDR2 SYDVKM. The CDR3 sequence is 12 residues long. The CDR3 is CASSKGGYGYTF. For the CDR3, the DNA is TGTGCCAGCAGTAAAGGGGGATATGGCTACACCTTC.

The V and J genes are TRBV27 and TRBJ2-5; 7 bases fit TRBD1. The CDR3 runs 18 residues. V was clipped by 0 bases and J by 2 bases; unmatched bases: 12. Germline V CDR1 and CDR2: MNHEY, SMNVEV (reference sequence). The CDR3 DNA is TGTGCCAGCAGTTTATCCGGGACAGTGGGGTTGGGGCAAGAGACCCAGTACTTC. It encodes CASSLSGTVGLGQETQYF.

The rearrangement uses TRBV9 and TRBJ1-6, with unresolved D. Trimming shortened V by 0 bases and J by 10 bases, and 8 bases separated the two germline ends. CDR1 SGDLS and CDR2 YYNGEE come from the germline V gene. This CDR3 is 13 amino acids long. The CDR3 loop is CASSVAGRSPLHF. DNA for the CDR3: TGTGCCAGCAGCGTAGCTGGGCGATCACCCCTCCACTTT.

The chain carries TRBV18 and TRBJ2-5; possibly TRBD1 for D (6 bases). CDR3 size: 18 residues. Trimming left V 4 bases short and J 0 bases short, with 21 bases between. CDR1 KGHSH and CDR2 LQKENI come from the germline V gene. The CDR3 nucleotides are TGTGCCAGCTCACGAGGGGGTCTGGCCCAGGCCTACCAAGAGACCCAGTACTTC. Translating it yields CASSRGGLAQAYQETQYF.

This clone was seen just once. The genes are TRBV10-3 and TRBJ1-2; D is perhaps TRBD1 (5 bases). Trimming left V 2 bases short and J 5 bases short, with 9 bases between. CDR3 length: 13 amino acids. Looked up from germline, CDR1 is ENHRY and CDR2 is SYGVKD. CDR3 in amino acids: CAISEPGLYGYTF. In nucleotides, the CDR3 is TGTGCCATCAGTGAGCCGGGACTGTATGGCTACACCTTC.

The V and J genes are TRBV6-4 and TRBJ2-2, with 7 bases fitting TRBD2. CDR3 size: 15 residues. Germline assignment: CDR1 MRHNA and CDR2 SNTAGT. J was trimmed by 4 bases and V by 6 bases; bases with no gene match: 8. The CDR3 reads CASRPFAGVTGELFF. CDR3 in DNA: TGTGCCAGCAGGCCCTTTGCGGGGGTCACCGGGGAGCTGTTTTTT.

This chain connects TRBV27 to TRBJ1-6; D gene unclear. This CDR3 comprises 12 residues. V was pared by 3 bases and J by 8 bases, with 5 bases between. From germline, CDR1 is MNHEY and CDR2 SMNVEV (reference sequence). The CDR3 loop is CASSLADSPLHF. The CDR3 DNA sequence: TGTGCCAGCAGTTTGGCGGATTCACCCCTCCACTTT.

The CDR3 here is CASSPLGGEETQYF. The CDR3 DNA follows: TGTGCCAGCTCACCACTAGGGGGGGAAGAGACCCAGTACTTC. This chain links TRBV18 with TRBJ2-5, with D possibly TRBD2 on 7 matching bases. The germline V and J ends were trimmed by 1 base and 3 bases, with 9 bases remaining between them. CDR3 size: 14 residues. Per germline, CDR1 KGHSH and CDR2 LQKENI.

The chain carries TRBV19 and TRBJ1-1, with TRBD1 matching 9 bases. The CDR3 totals 15 residues. V lost 2 bases to trimming and J lost 9 bases; unmatched junction nucleotides: 10. In germline, CDR1 is LNHDA, CDR2 SQIVND (reference sequence). The CDR3 DNA sequence: TGTGCCAGTAGTATAACGGGACAGGGCGTAAACCAAGCTTTCTTT. Translating gives CASSITGQGVNQAFF. Full variable domain (remainder filled in from reference TRBV19 and TRBJ1-1): DGGITQSPKYLFRKEGQNVTLSCEQNLNHDAMYWYRQDPGQGLRLIYYSQIVNDFQKGDIAEGYSVSREKKESFPLTVTSAQKNPTAFYLCASSITGQGVNQAFFGQGTRLTVV.

V and J are TRBV4-1 and TRBJ1-6; D is undetermined. Trimming took 2 bases from V and 7 from J, leaving 6 bases between them. CDR1 and CDR2 (germline): MGHRA, YSYEKL. The CDR3 runs to 13 residues. The CDR3 DNA reads TGCGCCAGCAGCCAAAACAGAAATTCACCCCTCCACTTT. Protein: CASSQNRNSPLHF.

The CDR3 coding sequence is TGTGCCACCAGTGACCCCGGGAGAACGGGTGAGCAGTTCTTC. It specifies CATSDPGRTGEQFF. The chain carries TRBV24-1 and TRBJ2-1, with D perhaps matching TRBD2 (6 bases). In germline, CDR1 is KGHDR, CDR2 SFDVKD. Trimming cost V 4 bases and J 9 bases, with 15 bases left between them. The CDR3 spans 14 residues.